Included here is one T cell receptor beta chain sequence, with context. This entry belongs to a study of shared clonotypes between healthy human individuals. Trimming took off 2 bases at V and 3 bases at J, with 8 bases between the two ends. Germline V gene data show CDR1 as SGHRS and CDR2 as YFSETQ. The CDR3 length is 13 residues. At the deep level, the assay was run. Clones were sequenced by immunoSEQ multiplex PCR, and TCRdb holds only the in-frame ones, with some missing. The sample has about 990,000 clones; 70% to 80% are singletons. The genes are TRBV5-1 and TRBJ1-1; no clear D. The sample was memory CD4+ T cells from PBMCs. The subset denotes: CD45RA-negative fraction. This receptor was obtained from a man aged 18 to 29 in good health. Some clones in this sample may be carry-over from other donors' samples. Here the CDR3 DNA reads TGCGCCAGCAGCTTCGAACCGGACACTGAAGCTTTCTTT. Its translation is CASSFEPDTEAFF.